The source of this T cell receptor beta chain is a study of cytomegalovirus exposure and HLA in healthy donors (dated by TCRdb to 2016 to 2017). For the study in its entirety: An earlier analysis of some 620 of the donors reported about 300 Gb of sequence data and about 120 million unique TCR beta sequences obtained from around 180 million T cells. An early release covering roughly 600 HLA-typed donors comprised about 300 gigabases of sequencing data and approximately 80 million unique TCR sequences. Of the roughly 400 genotyped donors, approximately 82% fell in the genetic ancestry cluster associated with self-reported Caucasian donors. The aim of the study was to test whether cataloging public T cell receptors could identify signatures of past pathogen exposure. Using immunosequencing, the study profiled T cell repertoires from about 650 subjects and related those repertoires to cytomegalovirus serostatus. In addition to the first cohort of several hundred subjects, a separate validation cohort of 120 different subjects was used. To predict cytomegalovirus infection status, the study combined high-throughput TCR immunosequencing, statistical association of individual TCRs with disease status, and machine learning. To study patterns of TCR occurrence, a later analysis re-analyzed previously published TCR beta repertoires from 666 donors and added high-resolution HLA genotyping. Rather than using new phenotypic data, the later analysis identified candidate immune exposures from TCR beta sequences and from how often those sequences occurred across donors. To decide whether each TCR beta V gene segment behaved as functional or pseudogenic, an earlier analysis of some 600 of the donors relied on high-throughput TCR beta sequencing. Donor age, sex, ethnicity and CMV serostatus were compiled alongside the repertoire data. Genome-wide SNP genotypes for about 60% of the 666 donors were used in a later genetic analysis, which treated that subset as a discovery cohort. All discovery cohort repertoires had been generated using a single sequencing platform. HLA typing included class I and class II loci at four-digit resolution. Typing coverage varied by locus: roughly 620-640 donors for A, B, C, DRB1 and DQB1; around 560 for DQA1; over 600 for DPA1; some 470 for DPB1. Because of strong linkage in the cohort, a handful of DR-DQ haplotypes were treated as single units for association and clustering. Among roughly 370 genotyped donors of the cohort, an average of about 240,000 unique TCR beta nucleotide sequences were sequenced per donor, roughly 18% of them non-productive.

Concerning this clone: It has no known antigen specificity. Per-base qualities were not stored, and no clone one base away is much larger.

A distance of 6 bases separates the germline ends of V and J, which lose 4 bases and 3 bases respectively. The cysteine opens and the phenylalanine closes a CDR3 of 12 amino acids. Kept here is only the CDR3 DNA, which spans 36 bases and is read in frame from base 1. CDR1 and CDR2 (SGHTS, YDEGEE) derive from the germline V gene. The cohort was made up of approximately 670 healthy bone marrow donors. At the time of sampling, every cohort member was nominally healthy, though immune exposures that went unrecorded were likely present. The donor was CMV seronegative and belonged to the group of roughly 330 seronegative cohort members. Each donor provided a peripheral blood sample, and peripheral blood mononuclear cells were used for TCR beta sequencing. The Qiagen DNeasy Blood Extraction Kit was used to extract genomic DNA from the blood cell samples. Overall results and qualifications from the work: The study gave a list of about 150 TCR beta chains associated with cytomegalovirus. In a later analysis, HLA-associated TCR beta chains showed more clonal expansion and lower generation probabilities than non-associated chains that were equally common. A later genetic analysis reported fewer N-insertions in productive TCRs among donors in an Asian-associated ancestry cluster than the approximately 670-donor mean. When HLA alleles, especially DR and DQ, strongly co-occurred, TCR associations were difficult to assign to individual alleles. About 17 rarely observed V segments, including chromosome 9 orphons, were excluded from the earlier analysis of approximately 500 of the donors because counts were too low. Correlated functional status among segregating V segments might reflect linkage disequilibrium, but an unknown experimental factor could not be ruled out. A group of highly shared sequence variants was considered likely to be a technical artifact of the sequencing pipeline. A further reported finding was that TCR beta sequences accurately predicted the HLA-A and HLA-B alleles for most subjects in the first cohort. The authors suggested that the approach could potentially be extended to other disease states and immunological phenotypes. Because HLA typing was missing for some donors at each locus, association tests included only the typed subset. According to a later analysis, parvovirus B19, influenza, CMV and Epstein-Barr virus appeared linked to several top co-occurrence clusters. In both the original and validation cohorts, the classifier was reported to diagnose cytomegalovirus status with high specificity and sensitivity. An earlier analysis of around 600 of the donors showed that most TCR beta V segments appeared in productive rearrangements either about 90% or about 30% of the time, which broadly matched IMGT annotations. V-gene and J-gene trimming of TCR beta chains was associated with a missense DCLRE1C variant in a later genetic analysis, and the association was replicated in an independent cohort. While some public TCRs were present in many individuals, most TCR sequences turned up only very rarely across donors. The cohort was sequenced for TCR beta chains only, and without alpha or paired-chain data the features that could be detected were limited. In a later analysis, most CMV-associated TCR beta chains were found to appear HLA-restricted, with HLA associations seemingly driven largely by CMV exposure. Sequencing depth was assumed to be roughly uniform across donors in the presence/absence analyses, though that assumption may not hold. Immune exposure information for the cohort was limited to CMV serostatus. Some IMGT-functional V segments, including TRBV6-2 and TRBV6-3, could not be told apart with the 87-base-pair reads, so those segments were excluded. According to a later analysis, TCR association rates differed among HLA loci, with DRB1 alleles showing the most associated TCRs and HLA-C alleles showing the fewest. Specific HLA alleles were associated with some 15,000 TCR beta sequences at a false discovery rate of 0.05 in a later analysis. In vitro tests confirmed that three of the cytomegalovirus-associated TCR beta chains recognize cytomegalovirus antigens.

Library generation was performed with the immunoSEQ multiplex PCR assay. For the multiplex PCR, a mixture combining 60 forward primers for TCR Vbeta segments and 13 reverse primers for TCR Jbeta segments was used. The CDR3 region of rearranged TCR beta genes was amplified from genomic DNA with a multiplex PCR assay. The Illumina HiSeq System was used to sequence the amplified TCR beta libraries as 87-base-pair reads. Turning to the authors' computational methods: In a later analysis, around 80 million unique TCR beta chains were counted across the approximately 640 repertoires, and roughly 10 million of these chains were shared by at least two donors. Raw reads were error-corrected and collapsed into unique sequences by a nearest-neighbor algorithm in which closely related sequences were merged to remove PCR and sequencing errors. Alignment of CDR3 sequences to IMGT reference sequences was used to assign V, D and J gene segments. Each retained sequence needed at least a six-nucleotide match to both a V gene segment and a J gene segment. Rearrangements were called productive when the CDR3 lacked stop codons and stayed in frame with V and J; all others were non-productive. Following IMGT convention, CDR3 was defined as the stretch from the second conserved V-encoded cysteine up to the conserved J-encoded phenylalanine. Sequences without an unambiguous match to a single V gene segment were excluded from the earlier analysis of about 600 of the donors. In an earlier analysis of several hundred of the donors, a V segment was called functional when productive rearrangements were above 56.7%, and segregating when the standard deviation between donors exceeded 5%. A statistical classification framework was built for diagnosing cytomegalovirus status from the catalog of TCR beta chain sequences. In a later analysis, TCR nucleotide sequences were compared against IMGT/GENE-DB human TR gene sequences so that V and J genes could be assigned. The TCRdist pipeline was used in a later analysis to assign CDR3 sequences and most-parsimonious VDJ recombination scenarios. In a later analysis, every TCR beta chain was defined by the combination of its CDR3 amino acid sequence and its V-gene family, and reads without a unique V-gene family were dropped. In a later analysis, 450 to 600 highly shared, low-generation-probability nucleotide sequences were removed to address suspected cross-contamination and a sequencing artifact. A later analysis calculated a clonal expansion index for each public chain from normalized within-repertoire ranks of inferred template counts. A later analysis computed generation probabilities with a VDJ recombination model fitted to out-of-frame rearrangements, and checked the results against IGoR. A later analysis scored TCR-TCR, TCR-HLA and TCR-CMV co-occurrence with hypergeometric tests, applying a repertoire-size bias correction to TCR pairs. To estimate false discovery rates, a later analysis permuted the HLA or CMV assignments 20 times. In a later analysis, co-occurring TCRs were grouped with DBSCAN, and TCRdist sequence similarity was added when clustering was performed within HLA-allele-positive subsets. Repertoires with fewer than 30,000 or more than 120,000 public chains, plus five repertoires with anomalous nucleotide sharing, were excluded from co-occurrence clustering. Here the immuneACCESS table is served through TCRdb, limited to in-frame sequences with V and J called. Missing clones are a known gap in these copies; in checked studies unresolved V genes cover under half, and the rest lacks a known reason. That table supplies the V and J calls and clone size; D and trimming were determined from the DNA. The table for this sample lists 100,000 to 120,000 clones; 65% to 80% of them were counted only once. The ten most abundant clones make up about 5% of the sample.

The receptor chain draws on TRBV5-8 and TRBJ2-3, with TRBD2 tentatively as D gene (5 bases match). Sequencing was carried out using PBMCs. This sequence was found in a male donor in good health and CMV-seronegative. The CDR3 region: CASSTGTDTQYF. The nucleotide sequence reads as follows: TGTGCCAGCAGCACGGGGACAGATACGCAGTATTTT.